One and the same sample provided the 4 T cell receptor beta chains below, sequenced in a study of tumor and adjacent non-tumor tissue in lung cancer. No cell sorting was done before RNA was extracted from the tissue. This non-tumor lung sample came from over 3 cm beyond the tumor edge. A modified ARM-PCR protocol with three rounds of nested PCR amplified TCRbeta. TCRdb re-derived calls from the multiplex PCR reads in MiXCR, one entry per CDR3 protein. The sample consists of 75,000 to 95,000 distinct CDR3 sequences, around 82% of them appearing once. The sequenced sample was distant non-tumor lung tissue. The receptors were sampled from a woman aged 50 to 60 with non-small cell lung cancer.

This chain uses TRBV12-3 or TRBV12-4 with TRBJ2-5; D unclear. There are 12 residues in the CDR3. V lost 11 bases and J lost 5, with 15 bases in between. CDR3 protein: CAGTPEWETQYF. DNA for the CDR3: TGTGCCGGCACCCCTGAATGGGAGACCCAGTACTTC.

This clonotype was seen many times. V usage is TRBV30 and J usage is TRBJ2-3, with a tentative D call TRBD2 (6 bases). The V end was cut by 2 bases, the J end by 3 bases, with 12 bases between. The CDR3 extends over 14 amino acids. Germline V lookup: CDR1 GTSNPN, CDR2 SVGIG (reference sequence). DNA of the CDR3: TGTGCCTGGAGTATCGGGGGTCGTACAGATACGCAGTATTTT. It encodes CAWSIGGRTDTQYF.

About this clonotype: A read error may produce the germline difference seen at one junction end. This sequence joins TRBV6-1 and TRBJ2-7; D remains unclear. The CDR3 has 12 residues. Per germline, CDR1 MNHNS and CDR2 SASEGT. The CDR3 region is CASKQSSYEQYF. The CDR3 nucleotides are TGTGCAAGCAAGCAGAGCTCCTACGAGCAGTACTTC.

The chain combines TRBV12-3 or TRBV12-4 with TRBJ2-2, with TRBD1 matching 10 bases. The CDR3 length is 15 residues. V lost 10 bases to trimming and J lost 4 bases; unmatched junction nucleotides: 9. The CDR3, as DNA: TGTGCCACCAGCCCGGGACAGGGGACCACCGGGGAGCTGTTTTTT. It translates to CATSPGQGTTGELFF.